This TCR beta chain was observed in a study of healthy donors' naive CD4 and CD8 T cells. Study-level points and caveats: Reportedly, most V and J gene segments showed naive CD4+ versus CD8+ bias. Positive CDR3 charge linked to CD4+ cells, negative to CD8+ cells.

A note on this clonotype: Its antigen is unidentified.

V lost 0 bases and J 7 bases, leaving 15 bases between the germline ends. The CDR3 extends over 15 amino acids. Germline CDR1 and CDR2: MNHEY and SVGAGI. TCR libraries were built from approximately 0.55 ug of total RNA by linear amplification. Each CDR3 protein gets one entry after TCRdb re-called the reads with MiXCR. The sample gives about 200,000 distinct CDR3 sequences, over 60% of which show up once; 2% to 2.5% is in the top ten. The sequence came from a pool of human donors in good health; the sample pools cells from several healthy donors. The gene calls are TRBV6-5 and TRBJ1-2; D is ambiguous. Sequencing was done on a sample of naive CD4+ and CD8+ T cells sorted from blood, pooled from several donors. This CDR3 is CASSYSNPRVGGYTF. The CDR3 bases are TGTGCCAGCAGTTACTCGAATCCGAGGGTCGGTGGCTACACCTTC.